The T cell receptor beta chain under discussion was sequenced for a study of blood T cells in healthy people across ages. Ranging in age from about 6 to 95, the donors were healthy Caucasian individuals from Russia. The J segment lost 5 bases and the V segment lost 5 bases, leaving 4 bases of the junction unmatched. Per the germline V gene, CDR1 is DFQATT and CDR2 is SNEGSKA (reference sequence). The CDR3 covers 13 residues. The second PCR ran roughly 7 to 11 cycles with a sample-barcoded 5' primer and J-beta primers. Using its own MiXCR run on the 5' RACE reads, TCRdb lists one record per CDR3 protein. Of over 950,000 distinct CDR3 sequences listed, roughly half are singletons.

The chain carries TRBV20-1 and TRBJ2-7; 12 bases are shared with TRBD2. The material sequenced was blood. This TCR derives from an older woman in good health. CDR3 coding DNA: TGCAGTGCTGGTGGACTAGCGGGACACGAGCAGTACTTC. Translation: CSAGGLAGHEQYF.